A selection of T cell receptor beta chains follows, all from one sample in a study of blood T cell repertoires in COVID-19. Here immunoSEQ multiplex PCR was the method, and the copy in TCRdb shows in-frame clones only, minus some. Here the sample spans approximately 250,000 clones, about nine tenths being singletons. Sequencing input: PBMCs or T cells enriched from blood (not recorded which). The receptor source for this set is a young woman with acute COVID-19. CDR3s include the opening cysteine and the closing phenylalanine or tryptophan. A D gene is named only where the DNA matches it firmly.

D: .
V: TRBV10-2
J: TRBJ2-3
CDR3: CASSERSRLSTDTQYF
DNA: TGCGCCAGCAGTGAGAGGAGCCGGCTAAGCACAGATACGCAGTATTTT

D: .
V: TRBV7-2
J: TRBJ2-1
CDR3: CASSKTAFGSYNEQFF
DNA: TGTGCCAGCAGCAAGACAGCCTTCGGCTCCTACAATGAGCAGTTCTTC

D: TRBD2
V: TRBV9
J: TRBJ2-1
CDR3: CASSASGRYNEQFF
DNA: TGTGCCAGCAGCGCTAGCGGGCGGTACAATGAGCAGTTCTTC

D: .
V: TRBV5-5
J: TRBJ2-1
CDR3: CASSLASLYYNEQFF
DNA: TGTGCCAGCAGCTTGGCAAGCCTTTACTACAATGAGCAGTTCTTC

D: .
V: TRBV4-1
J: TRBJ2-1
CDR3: CASSETAYNEQFF
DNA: TGCGCCAGCAGCGAGACAGCTTACAATGAGCAGTTCTTC

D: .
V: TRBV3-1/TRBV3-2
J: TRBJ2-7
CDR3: CASSLPGLAYEQYF
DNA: TGTGCCAGCAGCCTCCCGGGACTGGCCTACGAGCAGTACTTC

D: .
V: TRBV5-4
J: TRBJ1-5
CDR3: CASSLRVTRADSNQPQHF
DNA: TGTGCCAGCAGCTTGCGGGTTACTCGAGCGGATAGCAATCAGCCCCAGCATTTT

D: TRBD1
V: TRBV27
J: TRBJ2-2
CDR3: CASSLRPGQGNTGELFF
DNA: TGTGCCAGCAGTCTGCGCCCGGGACAGGGTAACACCGGGGAGCTGTTTTTT

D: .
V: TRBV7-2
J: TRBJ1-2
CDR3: CASSLNRASYGYTF
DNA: TGTGCCAGCAGCTTAAACAGGGCTAGCTATGGCTACACCTTC

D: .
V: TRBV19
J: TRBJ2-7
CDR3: CASSIDQNYEQYF
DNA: TGTGCCAGTAGTATAGATCAGAACTACGAGCAGTACTTC

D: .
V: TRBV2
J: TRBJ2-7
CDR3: CASSRVIAYEQYF
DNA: TGTGCCAGCAGCCGGGTTATAGCGTACGAGCAGTACTTC

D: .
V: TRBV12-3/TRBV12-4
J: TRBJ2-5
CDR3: CASTEPEQETQYF
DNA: TGTGCCAGCACGGAGCCAGAGCAAGAGACCCAGTACTTC

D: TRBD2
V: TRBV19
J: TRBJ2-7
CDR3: CASSIQGGFNEQYF
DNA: TGTGCCAGTAGTATACAGGGAGGGTTCAACGAGCAGTACTTC

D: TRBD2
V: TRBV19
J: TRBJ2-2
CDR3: CATKNRGLAGDTGELFF
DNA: TGTGCCACTAAAAACCGGGGACTAGCGGGAGATACCGGGGAGCTGTTTTTT

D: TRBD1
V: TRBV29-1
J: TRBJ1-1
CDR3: CSAPRTGANTEAFF
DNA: TGCAGCGCCCCCAGGACAGGAGCGAACACTGAAGCTTTCTTT